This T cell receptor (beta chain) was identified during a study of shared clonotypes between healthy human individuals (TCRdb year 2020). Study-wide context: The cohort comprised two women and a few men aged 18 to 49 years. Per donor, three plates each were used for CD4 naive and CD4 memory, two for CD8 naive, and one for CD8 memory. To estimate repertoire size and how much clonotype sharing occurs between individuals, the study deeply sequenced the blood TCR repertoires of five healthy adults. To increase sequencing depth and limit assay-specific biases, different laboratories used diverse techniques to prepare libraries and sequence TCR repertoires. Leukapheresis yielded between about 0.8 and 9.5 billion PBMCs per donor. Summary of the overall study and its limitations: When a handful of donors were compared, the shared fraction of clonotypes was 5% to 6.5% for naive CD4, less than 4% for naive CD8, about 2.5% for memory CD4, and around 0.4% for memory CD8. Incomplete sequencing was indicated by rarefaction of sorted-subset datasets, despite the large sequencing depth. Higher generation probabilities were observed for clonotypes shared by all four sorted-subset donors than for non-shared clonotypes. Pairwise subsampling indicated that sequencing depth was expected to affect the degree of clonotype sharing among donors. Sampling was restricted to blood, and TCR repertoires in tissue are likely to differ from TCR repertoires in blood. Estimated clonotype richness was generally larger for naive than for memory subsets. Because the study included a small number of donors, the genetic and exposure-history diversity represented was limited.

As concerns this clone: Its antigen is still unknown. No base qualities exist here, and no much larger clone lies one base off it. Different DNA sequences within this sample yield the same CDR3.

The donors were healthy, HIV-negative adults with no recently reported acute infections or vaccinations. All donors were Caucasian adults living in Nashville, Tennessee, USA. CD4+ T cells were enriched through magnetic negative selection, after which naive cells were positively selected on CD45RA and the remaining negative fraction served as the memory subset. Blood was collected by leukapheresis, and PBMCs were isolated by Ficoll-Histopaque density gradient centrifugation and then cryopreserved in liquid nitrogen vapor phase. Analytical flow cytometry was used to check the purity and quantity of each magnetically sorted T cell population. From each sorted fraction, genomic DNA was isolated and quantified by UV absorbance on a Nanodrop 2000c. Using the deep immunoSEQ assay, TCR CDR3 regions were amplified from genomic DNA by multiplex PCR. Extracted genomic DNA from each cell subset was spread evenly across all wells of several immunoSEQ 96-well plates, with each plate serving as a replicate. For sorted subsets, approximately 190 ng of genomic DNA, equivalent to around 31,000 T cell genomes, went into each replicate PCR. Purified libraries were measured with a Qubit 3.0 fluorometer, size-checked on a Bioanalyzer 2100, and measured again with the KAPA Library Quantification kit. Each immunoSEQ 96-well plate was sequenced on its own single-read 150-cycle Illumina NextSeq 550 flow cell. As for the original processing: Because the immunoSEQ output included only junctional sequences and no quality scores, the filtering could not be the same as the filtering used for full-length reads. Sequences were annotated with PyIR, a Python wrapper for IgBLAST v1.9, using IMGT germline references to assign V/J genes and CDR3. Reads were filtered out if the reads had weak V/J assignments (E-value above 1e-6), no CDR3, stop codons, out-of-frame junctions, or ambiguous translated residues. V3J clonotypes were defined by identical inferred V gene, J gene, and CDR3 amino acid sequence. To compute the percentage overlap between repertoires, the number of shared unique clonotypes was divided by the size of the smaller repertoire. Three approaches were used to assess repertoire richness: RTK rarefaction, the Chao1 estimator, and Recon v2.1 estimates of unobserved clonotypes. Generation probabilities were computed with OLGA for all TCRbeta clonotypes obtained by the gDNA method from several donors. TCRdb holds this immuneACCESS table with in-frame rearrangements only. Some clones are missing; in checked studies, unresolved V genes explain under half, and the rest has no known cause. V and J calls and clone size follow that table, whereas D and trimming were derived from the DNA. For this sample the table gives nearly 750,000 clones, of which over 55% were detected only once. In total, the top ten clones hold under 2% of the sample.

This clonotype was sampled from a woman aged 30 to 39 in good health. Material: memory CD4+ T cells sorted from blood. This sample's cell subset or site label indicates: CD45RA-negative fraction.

The DNA reads TGTGCCAGCACTAACACAGATACGCAGTATTTT. Translated, this is CASTNTDTQYF. The chain links TRBV6-6 with TRBJ2-3; the D gene is not confidently resolved. Via the germline V gene (reference sequence), CDR1 is MNHNY and CDR2 SVGAGI. The CDR3 holds 11 amino acids from the cysteine to the phenylalanine. Only the CDR3 DNA stays, 33 bases, in frame from base 1. V is clipped by 7 bases and J by 2 bases, and the sequence between their germline boundaries is 4 bases long.